This is a list of T cell receptor beta chains from one sample in a study of blood T cell repertoires in COVID-19. Here immunoSEQ multiplex PCR was the method, and the copy in TCRdb shows in-frame clones only, minus some. The sample lists some 180,000 clones, 75% to 90% occurring once. Sequencing was done on a sample of peripheral blood. The receptors come from a woman aged 40 to 49 with COVID-19, enrolled during active disease. The CDR3 runs from the conserved cysteine through the conserved F or W. A D gene is named only where the DNA matches it firmly. Clone size is given for some rows only: seen once, a few or many times, or a class if the clone is expanded.

abundance: NA; v_gene: TRBV12-1; j_gene: TRBJ1-3; d_gene: NA; CDR3nt: TGTGCCAGCAGCCCGGGACAGCGCCCTGGAAACACCATATATTTT; CDR3aa: CASSPGQRPGNTIYF
abundance: NA; v_gene: TRBV4-2; j_gene: TRBJ2-1; d_gene: TRBD2; CDR3nt: TGTGCCAGCAGCCAAGGGGGGGGAGGGAGCTCCTACAATGAGCAGTTCTTC; CDR3aa: CASSQGGGGSSYNEQFF
abundance: NA; v_gene: TRBV10-1; j_gene: TRBJ2-7; d_gene: NA; CDR3nt: TGCGCCAGCAGTGAGTCAGGAGGGTTCGACGAGCAGTACTTC; CDR3aa: CASSESGGFDEQYF
abundance: NA; v_gene: TRBV5-5; j_gene: TRBJ2-7; d_gene: NA; CDR3nt: TGTGCCAGCAGCTTGGCCACGGGTTTTACCTACGAGCAGTACTTC; CDR3aa: CASSLATGFTYEQYF
abundance: NA; v_gene: TRBV4-1; j_gene: TRBJ2-3; d_gene: NA; CDR3nt: TGCGCCAGCAGCCAAATACGAGGAGGAGATACGCAGTATTTT; CDR3aa: CASSQIRGGDTQYF
abundance: NA; v_gene: TRBV20-1; j_gene: TRBJ2-5; d_gene: NA; CDR3nt: TGCAGTGCTTCAGGGTCAGAGACCCAGTACTTC; CDR3aa: CSASGSETQYF
abundance: NA; v_gene: TRBV19; j_gene: TRBJ2-3; d_gene: TRBD2; CDR3nt: TGTGCCAGTAGTATAATGGGGGGGGCAGATACGCAGTATTTT; CDR3aa: CASSIMGGADTQYF
abundance: NA; v_gene: TRBV18; j_gene: TRBJ1-4; d_gene: NA; CDR3nt: TGTGCCAGCTCACCATCCGGTCTCCCAGGCCATAATGAAAAACTGTTTTTT; CDR3aa: CASSPSGLPGHNEKLFF
abundance: few; v_gene: TRBV28; j_gene: TRBJ1-2; d_gene: NA; CDR3nt: TGTGCCAGCAGTTTGGGATCGAGGGACTATGGCTACACCTTC; CDR3aa: CASSLGSRDYGYTF
abundance: NA; v_gene: TRBV25-1; j_gene: TRBJ2-6; d_gene: TRBD1; CDR3nt: TGTGCCAGCAGTCCCCCACACAGGGACAGTAACGTCCTGACTTTC; CDR3aa: CASSPPHRDSNVLTF
abundance: NA; v_gene: TRBV9; j_gene: TRBJ2-3; d_gene: NA; CDR3nt: TGTGCCAGCAGCGTCTCGTCGGGGGGCTCCACAGATACGCAGTATTTT; CDR3aa: CASSVSSGGSTDTQYF
abundance: NA; v_gene: TRBV11-2; j_gene: TRBJ2-1; d_gene: NA; CDR3nt: TGTGCCAGCAGCTTCATAGCCGGGAATGAGCAGTTCTTC; CDR3aa: CASSFIAGNEQFF
abundance: NA; v_gene: TRBV19; j_gene: TRBJ2-7; d_gene: NA; CDR3nt: TGTGCCACCGGCAGGGACTACGAGCAGTACTTC; CDR3aa: CATGRDYEQYF
abundance: NA; v_gene: TRBV9; j_gene: TRBJ2-3; d_gene: TRBD2; CDR3nt: TGTGCCAGCAGCGTAGCGGGGGGAACTAGCGGGAGGCGTGGGTCTGGCACAGATACGCAGTATTTT; CDR3aa: CASSVAGGTSGRRGSGTDTQYF
abundance: once; v_gene: TRBV29-1; j_gene: TRBJ1-4; d_gene: NA; CDR3nt: TGCAGCGTTACCTCGGGGGGCTTGAATGAAAAACTGTTTTTT; CDR3aa: CSVTSGGLNEKLFF
abundance: NA; v_gene: TRBV7-2; j_gene: TRBJ1-1; d_gene: NA; CDR3nt: TGTGCCAGCAGCTACGCGCTGAAAGTGGCTTTCTTT; CDR3aa: CASSYALKVAFF
abundance: NA; v_gene: TRBV28; j_gene: TRBJ1-3; d_gene: NA; CDR3nt: TGTGCCAGCAGTTTAACTGGGCTGAGCTCTGGAAACACCATATATTTT; CDR3aa: CASSLTGLSSGNTIYF
abundance: few; v_gene: TRBV18; j_gene: TRBJ1-1; d_gene: NA; CDR3nt: TGTGCCAGCTCACCAGGACAGACGACGGGAGCTTTCTTT; CDR3aa: CASSPGQTTGAFF
abundance: NA; v_gene: TRBV6-6; j_gene: TRBJ1-6; d_gene: NA; CDR3nt: TGTGCCAGCAGTACGGGGGAAAATTCACCCCTCCACTTT; CDR3aa: CASSTGENSPLHF
abundance: NA; v_gene: TRBV19; j_gene: TRBJ2-7; d_gene: NA; CDR3nt: TGTGCCAGTAGTTTGGGGGCGCGTTACGAGCAGTACTTC; CDR3aa: CASSLGARYEQYF
abundance: NA; v_gene: TRBV6-2/TRBV6-3; j_gene: TRBJ1-1; d_gene: TRBD1; CDR3nt: TGTGCCAGCAGTCCCCTGGAGACAGGGAAGCTTACTGAAGCTTTCTTT; CDR3aa: CASSPLETGKLTEAFF
abundance: once; v_gene: TRBV9; j_gene: TRBJ1-5; d_gene: TRBD1; CDR3nt: TGTGCCAGCAGCGTCCAGGGGGCCAATCAGCCCCAGCATTTT; CDR3aa: CASSVQGANQPQHF
abundance: NA; v_gene: TRBV6-1; j_gene: TRBJ2-1; d_gene: TRBD2; CDR3nt: TGTGCCAGCAGTGAAGACCTAGCGGGAGCATGGAATGAGCAGTTCTTC; CDR3aa: CASSEDLAGAWNEQFF
abundance: NA; v_gene: TRBV14; j_gene: TRBJ1-2; d_gene: NA; CDR3nt: TGTGCCAGCAGGGGGGCTTCGTATGGCTACACCTTC; CDR3aa: CASRGASYGYTF